This TCR beta chain was recovered during a study of blood T cells in healthy people across ages. The CDR3 spans 12 residues. In germline, CDR1 is SQVTM, CDR2 ANQGSEA. V lost 4 bases, J lost 8 bases, and 14 bases lay in between. A second PCR, run for about 6 to 11 cycles, used a sample-barcoded 5' primer plus a J-beta primer mix. Using its own MiXCR run on the 5' RACE reads, TCRdb lists one record per CDR3 protein. The profile shows 800,000 or so distinct CDR3 sequences, 20% to 25% of them singletons. The same sample was also studied in work on T cells of mothers and their children. According to that study: A few healthy Caucasian mothers and their six children donated.

The receptor's source is a boy between 10 and 17 years old in good health. This sequence joins TRBV29-1 and TRBJ1-2; the D gene is possibly TRBD1 (5 bases). Sequencing input: blood. The CDR3 nucleotides read TGCAGCGTTGTACCCCAGGGAGAAGGCTACACCTTC. It yields the protein CSVVPQGEGYTF.